This TCR beta chain originates from a study of post-analysis software for immune sequencing data (dated by TCRdb to the mid-2010s). Regarding the complete study: Recorded disease courses included relapsing-remitting, secondary progressive and progressive-relapsing multiple sclerosis, with some patients lacking subtype annotation. A subset of samples was prepared in parallel using single-end sample barcoding, then pooled and co-amplified after Illumina adapter ligation. The patient repertoires were set against 10 to 11 previously published healthy control repertoires from donors whose ages ranged from about 6 to 27 years. What the authors observed across the whole study: The multiple sclerosis patient group was slightly younger than the control group. Strong co-clustering of samples prepared in the same batch was shown by direct clustering with F measure, prompting a batch-effect correction. Significantly lower normalized Chao1 diversity was found in multiple sclerosis patients than in controls, suggesting substantial peripheral T-cell clonal expansion. Patients showed significantly higher frequencies than controls for roughly five TRBV segments, among them TRBV5-6, TRBV5-1 and TRBV20-1.

Looking up the germline V gene yields CDR1 SQVTM and CDR2 ANQGSEA. V is cut back by 7 bases and J by 7 bases, with 9 bases in the junction unmatched. Inclusive of the bounding cysteine and phenylalanine, the CDR3 is 13 residues long. Only CDR3 DNA is held: 39 bases, read in frame from base 1. This clonotype showed up just a few times. Its antigen has not been determined. Base qualities are not provided; no much larger clone lies one nucleotide away. To demonstrate the VDJtools post-analysis software, the study profiled TCR beta repertoires from the peripheral blood of about 13 young patients with multiple sclerosis. Multiple sclerosis patients were children and adolescents aged about 6 to 17 years. The library was generated by PCR. The run used an Illumina HiSeq 2500. To reduce PCR and sequencing biases, unique molecular identifiers were built into the TCR beta cDNA libraries. Every 1 to 10 million input T cells yielded about 500,000 cDNA molecules, meaning each molecule approximated one T cell. Patient libraries were prepared and sequenced with the same protocol used for the earlier healthy control dataset. Samples belonging to the same batch were prepared together, multiplexed and sequenced on a shared HiSeq lane. Per the original workflow: MIGEC was used to process the raw barcoded reads, and molecular identifier groups with only a single read were discarded before consensus assembly and CDR3 extraction. VDJtools was used for post-analysis of the clonotype tables, and diversity was normalized by down-sampling every dataset to the size of the smallest sample. In repertoire overlap clustering, CDR3 amino acid sequences, but not nucleotide sequences, were matched to correct batch-related cross-sample contamination. The public reads were reanalyzed by TCRdb: fastp trimming at Q25, MiXCR alignment, in-frame beta chains only. Identical CDR3 proteins give one entry, which carries the most common genes and DNA. TCRdb, not the authors, supplied the V and J calls. The sample includes about 810,000 distinct CDR3 sequences, with around 50% observed a single time. Jointly, the top ten make up 4.6% of the sample.

The material sequenced was blood. The chain is encoded by TRBV29-1 joined to TRBJ2-1, and TRBD1 matches 8 of the central bases. This TCR was sampled from a girl aged 10-17 years with multiple sclerosis. The CDR3 loop reads CSARQGSWNEQFF. In nucleotide form, the sequence is TGCAGCGCCAGACAGGGGTCGTGGAATGAGCAGTTCTTC.